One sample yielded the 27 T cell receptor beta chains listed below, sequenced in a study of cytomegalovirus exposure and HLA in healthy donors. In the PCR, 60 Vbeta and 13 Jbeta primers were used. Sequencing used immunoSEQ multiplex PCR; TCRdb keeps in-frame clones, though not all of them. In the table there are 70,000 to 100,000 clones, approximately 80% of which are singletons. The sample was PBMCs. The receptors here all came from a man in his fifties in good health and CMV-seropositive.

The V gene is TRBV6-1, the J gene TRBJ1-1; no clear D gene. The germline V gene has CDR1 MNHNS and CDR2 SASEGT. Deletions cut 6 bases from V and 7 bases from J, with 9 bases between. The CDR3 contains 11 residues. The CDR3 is CASRQHLEAFF. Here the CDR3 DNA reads TGTGCCAGCAGGCAACACCTTGAAGCTTTCTTT.

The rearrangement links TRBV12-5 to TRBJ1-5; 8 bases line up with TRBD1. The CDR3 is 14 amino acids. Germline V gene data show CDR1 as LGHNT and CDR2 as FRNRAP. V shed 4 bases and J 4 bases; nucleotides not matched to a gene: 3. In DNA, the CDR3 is TGTGCTAGTGGTTATAGGACAGGGAATCAGCCCCAGCATTTT. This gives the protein CASGYRTGNQPQHF. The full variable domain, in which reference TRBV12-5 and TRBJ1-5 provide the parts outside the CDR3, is DARVTQTPRHKVTEMGQEVTMRCQPILGHNTVFWYRQTMMQGLELLAYFRNRAPLDDSGMPKDRFSAEMPDATLATLKIQPSEPRDSAVYFCASGYRTGNQPQHFGDGTRLSIL.

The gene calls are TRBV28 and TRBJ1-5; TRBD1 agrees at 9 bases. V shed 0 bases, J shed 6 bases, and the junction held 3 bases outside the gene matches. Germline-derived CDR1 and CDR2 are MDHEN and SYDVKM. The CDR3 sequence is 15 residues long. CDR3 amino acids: CASSLWTGGGQPQHF. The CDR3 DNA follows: TGTGCCAGCAGTTTATGGACAGGGGGAGGTCAGCCCCAGCATTTT.

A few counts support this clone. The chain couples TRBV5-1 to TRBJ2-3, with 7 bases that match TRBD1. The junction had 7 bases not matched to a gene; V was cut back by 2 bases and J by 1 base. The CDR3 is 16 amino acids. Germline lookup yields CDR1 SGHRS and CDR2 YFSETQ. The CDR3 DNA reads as TGCGCCAGCAGCTTACAGGGGCCGGATGGCACAGATACGCAGTATTTT. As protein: CASSLQGPDGTDTQYF. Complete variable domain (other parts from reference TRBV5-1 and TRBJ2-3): KAGVTQTPRYLIKTRGQQVTLSCSPISGHRSVSWYQQTPGQGLQFLFEYFSETQRNKGNFPGRFSGRQFSNSRSEMNVSTLELGDSALYLCASSLQGPDGTDTQYFGPGTRLTVL.

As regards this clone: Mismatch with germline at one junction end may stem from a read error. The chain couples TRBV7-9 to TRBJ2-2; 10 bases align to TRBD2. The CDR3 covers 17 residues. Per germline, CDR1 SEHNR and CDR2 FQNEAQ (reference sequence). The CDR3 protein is CSSSLYTSGIHTGELFF. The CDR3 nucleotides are TGTTCCAGCAGCTTATATACTAGCGGGATACACACCGGGGAGCTGTTTTTT.

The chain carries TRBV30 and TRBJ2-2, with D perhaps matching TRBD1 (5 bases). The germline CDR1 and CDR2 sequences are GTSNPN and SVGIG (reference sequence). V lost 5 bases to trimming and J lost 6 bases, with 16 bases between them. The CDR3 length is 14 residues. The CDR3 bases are TGTGCCTGGGATGGGGCGCAGACCCCCGGGGAGCTGTTTTTT. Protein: CAWDGAQTPGELFF.

The CDR3 DNA reads as TGTGCCAGCAGTTACCTACAGGGGAACTATGGCTACACCTTC. Residues: CASSYLQGNYGYTF. The rearrangement links TRBV6-6 to TRBJ1-2; 7 bases are a match to TRBD1. CDR3 length: 14 residues. Unmatched junction bases numbered 2, after V lost 2 bases and J lost 2 bases. Germline values: CDR1 MNHNY, CDR2 SVGAGI (reference sequence).

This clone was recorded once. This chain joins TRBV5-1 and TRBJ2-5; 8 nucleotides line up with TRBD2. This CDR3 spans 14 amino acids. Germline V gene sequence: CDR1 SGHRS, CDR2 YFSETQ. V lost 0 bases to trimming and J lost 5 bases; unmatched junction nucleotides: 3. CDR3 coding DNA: TGCGCCAGCAGCTTGGGTGGGACTAGTGAGACCCAGTACTTC. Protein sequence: CASSLGGTSETQYF.

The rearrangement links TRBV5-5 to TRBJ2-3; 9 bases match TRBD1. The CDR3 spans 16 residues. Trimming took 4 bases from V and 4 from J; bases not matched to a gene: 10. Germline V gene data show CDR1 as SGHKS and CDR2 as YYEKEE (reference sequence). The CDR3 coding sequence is TGTGCCAGCAGCCGAGTCGGGACAGGGACCTCAGATACGCAGTATTTT. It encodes CASSRVGTGTSDTQYF. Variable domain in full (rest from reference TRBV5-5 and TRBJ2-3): DAGVTQSPTHLIKTRGQQVTLRCSPISGHKSVSWYQQVLGQGPQFIFQYYEKEERGRGNFPDRFSARQFPNYSSELNVNALLLGDSALYLCASSRVGTGTSDTQYFGPGTRLTVL.

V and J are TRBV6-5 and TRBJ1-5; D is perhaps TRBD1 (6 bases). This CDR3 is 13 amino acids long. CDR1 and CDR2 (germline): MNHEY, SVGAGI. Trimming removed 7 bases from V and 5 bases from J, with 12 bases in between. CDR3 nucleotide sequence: TGTGCCAGCACCCCGGACAGAGATCAGCCCCAGCATTTT. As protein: CASTPDRDQPQHF.

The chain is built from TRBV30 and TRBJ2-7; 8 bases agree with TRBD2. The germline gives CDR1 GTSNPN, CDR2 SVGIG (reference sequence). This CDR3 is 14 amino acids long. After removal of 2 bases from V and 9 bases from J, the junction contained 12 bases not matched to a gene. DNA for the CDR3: TGTGCCTGGAGTAACCCACTAGCGGTAACGGTGCAGTACTTC. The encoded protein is CAWSNPLAVTVQYF.

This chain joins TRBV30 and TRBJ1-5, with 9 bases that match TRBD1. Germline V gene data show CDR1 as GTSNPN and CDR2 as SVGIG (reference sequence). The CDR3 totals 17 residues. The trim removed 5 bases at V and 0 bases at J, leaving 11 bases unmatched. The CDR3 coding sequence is TGTGCCTGGGCGAGGGGACAGGGCCTTGTTAGCAATCAGCCCCAGCATTTT. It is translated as CAWARGQGLVSNQPQHF. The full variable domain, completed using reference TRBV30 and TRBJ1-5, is SQTIHQWPATLVQPVGSPLSLECTVEGTSNPNLYWYRQAAGRGLQLLFYSVGIGQISSEVPQNLSASRPQDRQFILSSKKLLLSDSGFYLCAWARGQGLVSNQPQHFGDGTRLSIL.

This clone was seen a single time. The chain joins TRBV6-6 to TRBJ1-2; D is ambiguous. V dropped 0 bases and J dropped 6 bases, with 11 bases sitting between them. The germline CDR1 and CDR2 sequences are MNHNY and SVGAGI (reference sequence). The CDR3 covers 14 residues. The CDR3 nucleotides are TGTGCCAGCAGTTACTCGAGGGCAGTCAATGGCTACACCTTC. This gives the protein CASSYSRAVNGYTF.

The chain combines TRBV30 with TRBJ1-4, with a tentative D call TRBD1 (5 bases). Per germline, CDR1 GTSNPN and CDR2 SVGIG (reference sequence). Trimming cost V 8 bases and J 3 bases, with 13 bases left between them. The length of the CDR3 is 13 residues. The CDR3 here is CAGAGGANEKLFF. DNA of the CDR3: TGTGCCGGGGCCGGGGGGGCTAATGAAAAACTGTTTTTT.

The CDR3, as DNA: TGTGCCAGCAGCTTAAACAGAAACACAGATACGCAGTATTTT. It encodes CASSLNRNTDTQYF. The genes are TRBV7-7 and TRBJ2-3; D is unresolved. Germline-derived CDR1 and CDR2 are SSHAT and FNYEAQ (reference sequence). This CDR3 comprises 14 residues. Trimming took 2 bases from V and 2 from J, leaving 8 bases between them.

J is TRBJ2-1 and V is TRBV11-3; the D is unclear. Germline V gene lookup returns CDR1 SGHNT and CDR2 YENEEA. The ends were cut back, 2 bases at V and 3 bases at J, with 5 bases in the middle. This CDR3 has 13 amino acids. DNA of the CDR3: TGTGCCAGCAGCTTAAACAACTACAATGAGCAGTTCTTC. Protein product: CASSLNNYNEQFF.

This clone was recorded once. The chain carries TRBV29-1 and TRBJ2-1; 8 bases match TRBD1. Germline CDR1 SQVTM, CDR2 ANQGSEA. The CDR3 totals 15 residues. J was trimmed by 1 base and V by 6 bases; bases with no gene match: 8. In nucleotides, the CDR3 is TGCAGCGTCGAACGTCGGGACAGGTCCTACAATGAGCAGTTCTTC. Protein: CSVERRDRSYNEQFF.

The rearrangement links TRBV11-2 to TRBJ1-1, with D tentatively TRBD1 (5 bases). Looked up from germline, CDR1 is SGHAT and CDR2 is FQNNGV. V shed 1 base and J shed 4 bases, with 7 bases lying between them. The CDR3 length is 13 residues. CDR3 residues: CASSLGRGTEAFF. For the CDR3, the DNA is TGTGCCAGCAGCTTAGGTAGGGGCACTGAAGCTTTCTTT.

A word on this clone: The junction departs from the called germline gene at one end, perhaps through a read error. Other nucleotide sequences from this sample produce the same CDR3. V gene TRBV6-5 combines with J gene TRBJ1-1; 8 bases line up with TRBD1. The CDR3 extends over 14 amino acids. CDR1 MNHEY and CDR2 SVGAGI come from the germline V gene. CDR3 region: CASSTRTGTFEAFF. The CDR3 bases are TGTGCTAGCAGTACAAGGACAGGGACCTTTGAAGCTTTCTTT.

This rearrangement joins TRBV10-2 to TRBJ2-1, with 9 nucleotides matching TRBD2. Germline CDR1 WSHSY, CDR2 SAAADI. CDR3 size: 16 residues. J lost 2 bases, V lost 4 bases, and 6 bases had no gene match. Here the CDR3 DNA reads TGCGCCAGCAGTGTTGGCGGGAGGGCCACCTACAATGAGCAGTTCTTC. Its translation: CASSVGGRATYNEQFF.

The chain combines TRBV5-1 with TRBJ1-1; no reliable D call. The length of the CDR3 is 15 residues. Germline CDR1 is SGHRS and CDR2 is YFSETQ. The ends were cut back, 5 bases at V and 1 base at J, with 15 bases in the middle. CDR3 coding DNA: TGCGCCAGCAGTCCGCTAGAGACTCGGAACACTGAAGCTTTCTTT. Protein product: CASSPLETRNTEAFF.

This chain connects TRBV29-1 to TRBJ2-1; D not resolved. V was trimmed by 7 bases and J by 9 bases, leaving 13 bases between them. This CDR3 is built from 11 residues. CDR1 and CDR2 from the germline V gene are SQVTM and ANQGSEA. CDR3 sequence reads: CSAPFVSEQFF. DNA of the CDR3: TGCAGCGCCCCGTTTGTCTCTGAGCAGTTCTTC.

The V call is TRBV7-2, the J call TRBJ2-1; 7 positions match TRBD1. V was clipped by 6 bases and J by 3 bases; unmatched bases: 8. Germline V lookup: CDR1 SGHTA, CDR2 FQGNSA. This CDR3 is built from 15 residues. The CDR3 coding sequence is TGTGCCAGCAGTGTAAGAGGGGGCAGCTACAATGAGCAGTTCTTC. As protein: CASSVRGGSYNEQFF.

Here the CDR3 reads CAISEADRGAGELFF. The CDR3 coding sequence is TGTGCCATCAGTGAAGCTGACAGGGGCGCCGGGGAGCTGTTTTTT. The chain is built from TRBV10-3 and TRBJ2-2; the match to TRBD1 covers 8 bases. V lost 3 bases, J lost 6 bases, and 6 bases stayed unmatched. Germline assignment: CDR1 ENHRY and CDR2 SYGVKD. The length of the CDR3 is 15 residues.

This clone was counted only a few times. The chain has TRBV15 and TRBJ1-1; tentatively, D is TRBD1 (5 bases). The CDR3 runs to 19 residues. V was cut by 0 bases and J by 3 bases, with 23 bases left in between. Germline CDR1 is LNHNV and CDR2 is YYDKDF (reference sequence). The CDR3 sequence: CATSRDRAKWTGGYTEAFF. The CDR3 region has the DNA TGTGCCACCAGCAGAGATCGGGCGAAGTGGACCGGGGGTTACACTGAAGCTTTCTTT.

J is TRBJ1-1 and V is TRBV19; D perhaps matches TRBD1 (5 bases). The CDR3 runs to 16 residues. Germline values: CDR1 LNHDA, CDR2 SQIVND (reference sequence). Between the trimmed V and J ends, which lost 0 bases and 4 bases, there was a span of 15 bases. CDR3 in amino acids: CASSIDNPGWVTEAFF. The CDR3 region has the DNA TGTGCCAGTAGTATAGATAACCCAGGGTGGGTCACTGAAGCTTTCTTT. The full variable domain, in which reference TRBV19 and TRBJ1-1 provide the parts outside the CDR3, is DGGITQSPKYLFRKEGQNVTLSCEQNLNHDAMYWYRQDPGQGLRLIYYSQIVNDFQKGDIAEGYSVSREKKESFPLTVTSAQKNPTAFYLCASSIDNPGWVTEAFFGQGTRLTVV.

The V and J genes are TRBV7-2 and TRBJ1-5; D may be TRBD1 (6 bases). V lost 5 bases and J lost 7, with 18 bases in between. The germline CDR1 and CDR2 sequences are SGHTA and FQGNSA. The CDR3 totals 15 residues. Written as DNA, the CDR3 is TGTGCCAGCAGCCAGGGACTAGGGGGGTTGCAGCCCCAGCATTTT. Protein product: CASSQGLGGLQPQHF.